Listed below are T cell receptor beta chains from one sample, sequenced in a study of blood T cell repertoires in COVID-19. Measured with immunoSEQ multiplex PCR; TCRdb has only the in-frame clones, and not every one. The table lists just under 300,000 clones, 70% to 90% of them singletons, with about 1.2% in the top ten. Sequencing was carried out using peripheral blood. These receptors were taken from a man aged 65 to 79 with acute or convalescent COVID-19. CDR3s include the opening cysteine and the closing phenylalanine or tryptophan. The D gene is left open where the match is weak. For some rows the clone size is stated as once, few or many, or as a class when expanded; others skip it.

V gene: TRBV6-5
clone size: .
J gene: TRBJ1-2
D gene: .
CDR3 protein: CASSYSFAGGDYGYTF
CDR3 DNA: TGTGCCAGCAGTTACTCGTTCGCGGGGGGGGACTATGGCTACACCTTC

V gene: TRBV2
clone size: .
J gene: TRBJ2-7
D gene: .
CDR3 protein: CASSGGASYEQYF
CDR3 DNA: TGTGCCAGCAGCGGTGGGGCCTCCTACGAGCAGTACTTC

V gene: TRBV29-1
clone size: once
J gene: TRBJ2-7
D gene: TRBD2
CDR3 protein: CSAGTSGRESSYEQYF
CDR3 DNA: TGCAGCGCCGGGACTAGCGGGAGGGAGAGCTCCTACGAGCAGTACTTC

V gene: TRBV7-9
clone size: .
J gene: TRBJ1-1
D gene: TRBD1
CDR3 protein: CASSETGFNTEAFF
CDR3 DNA: TGTGCCAGCAGCGAGACAGGGTTTAACACTGAAGCTTTCTTT

V gene: TRBV3-1/TRBV3-2
clone size: .
J gene: TRBJ2-7
D gene: TRBD1
CDR3 protein: CASGYRGVDEQYF
CDR3 DNA: TGTGCCAGCGGATACAGGGGCGTCGACGAGCAGTACTTC

V gene: TRBV3-1/TRBV3-2
clone size: .
J gene: TRBJ2-7
D gene: TRBD2
CDR3 protein: CASSQGGGGNREQYF
CDR3 DNA: TGTGCCAGCAGCCAAGGGGGCGGGGGGAATCGCGAGCAGTACTTC

V gene: TRBV29-1
clone size: .
J gene: TRBJ2-2
D gene: .
CDR3 protein: CSVPGSNTGELFF
CDR3 DNA: TGCAGCGTTCCAGGATCGAACACCGGGGAGCTGTTTTTT

V gene: TRBV28
clone size: .
J gene: TRBJ1-4
D gene: .
CDR3 protein: CASRGNRLWNEKLFF
CDR3 DNA: TGTGCCAGCAGAGGTAACAGGCTATGGAATGAAAAACTGTTTTTT

V gene: TRBV5-5
clone size: .
J gene: TRBJ2-1
D gene: TRBD2
CDR3 protein: CASSLAASGDEQFF
CDR3 DNA: TGTGCCAGCAGCTTGGCCGCTAGCGGGGATGAGCAGTTCTTC

V gene: TRBV6-2/TRBV6-3
clone size: .
J gene: TRBJ2-5
D gene: TRBD1
CDR3 protein: CASSYSRSDRDEETQYF
CDR3 DNA: TGTGCCAGCAGTTACTCACGATCCGACAGGGACGAAGAGACCCAGTACTTC

V gene: TRBV19
clone size: .
J gene: TRBJ1-1
D gene: .
CDR3 protein: CASTSPTVRGTEAFF
CDR3 DNA: TGTGCCAGTACCTCCCCCACTGTAAGGGGGACTGAAGCTTTCTTT

V gene: TRBV5-6
clone size: .
J gene: TRBJ1-4
D gene: TRBD1
CDR3 protein: CASSSTGIYNFNEKLFF
CDR3 DNA: TGTGCCAGCAGCTCGACAGGGATTTACAACTTCAATGAAAAACTGTTTTTT

V gene: TRBV7-9
clone size: .
J gene: TRBJ2-3
D gene: TRBD1
CDR3 protein: CASSQQGGSTDTQYF
CDR3 DNA: TGTGCCAGCAGTCAACAGGGGGGTTCCACAGATACGCAGTATTTT

V gene: TRBV19
clone size: .
J gene: TRBJ2-5
D gene: TRBD2
CDR3 protein: CASSMEIWGGETQYF
CDR3 DNA: TGTGCCAGTAGTATGGAAATTTGGGGGGGGGAGACCCAGTACTTC

V gene: TRBV4-3
clone size: .
J gene: TRBJ1-3
D gene: TRBD1
CDR3 protein: CASSPNRDSLLVAGNTIYF
CDR3 DNA: TGCGCCAGCAGCCCCAACCGGGACAGCCTTTTGGTAGCTGGAAACACCATATATTTT

V gene: TRBV5-6
clone size: .
J gene: TRBJ2-7
D gene: TRBD1
CDR3 protein: CASSLRRQGVYEQYF
CDR3 DNA: TGTGCCAGCAGCTTACGACGACAGGGAGTCTACGAGCAGTACTTC

V gene: TRBV5-1
clone size: .
J gene: TRBJ2-1
D gene: .
CDR3 protein: CASSLRTNYNEQFF
CDR3 DNA: TGCGCCAGCAGCTTGAGGACTAACTACAATGAGCAGTTCTTC

V gene: TRBV6-5
clone size: .
J gene: TRBJ2-6
D gene: .
CDR3 protein: CASSPFAGANVLTF
CDR3 DNA: TGTGCCAGCAGCCCCTTTGCTGGGGCCAACGTCCTGACTTTC

V gene: TRBV2
clone size: .
J gene: TRBJ1-2
D gene: TRBD1
CDR3 protein: CATTDRAYGYTF
CDR3 DNA: TGTGCCACGACGGACAGGGCTTATGGCTACACCTTC

V gene: TRBV28
clone size: .
J gene: TRBJ1-4
D gene: .
CDR3 protein: CASSSGGDNEKLFF
CDR3 DNA: TGTGCCAGCAGTTCGGGAGGAGATAATGAAAAACTGTTTTTT

V gene: TRBV21-1
clone size: .
J gene: TRBJ1-3
D gene: .
CDR3 protein: CASSWDKGSILSGNTIYF
CDR3 DNA: TGTGCCAGCAGCTGGGACAAAGGCAGCATCCTCTCTGGAAACACCATATATTTT

V gene: TRBV6-5
clone size: few
J gene: TRBJ1-2
D gene: .
CDR3 protein: CASSYGGSGGYTF
CDR3 DNA: TGTGCCAGCAGTTACGGGGGCTCGGGTGGCTACACCTTC

V gene: TRBV10-3
clone size: .
J gene: TRBJ2-2
D gene: TRBD2
CDR3 protein: CAISDSGRADGELFF
CDR3 DNA: TGTGCCATCAGTGATAGCGGGAGGGCCGACGGGGAGCTGTTTTTT

V gene: TRBV2
clone size: few
J gene: TRBJ2-7
D gene: TRBD2
CDR3 protein: CASSLYGRVVYEQYF
CDR3 DNA: TGTGCCAGCAGTCTCTATGGGAGGGTTGTCTACGAGCAGTACTTC

V gene: TRBV24-1
clone size: .
J gene: TRBJ1-5
D gene: .
CDR3 protein: CATQENQPQHF
CDR3 DNA: TGTGCCACCCAGGAAAATCAGCCCCAGCATTTT

V gene: TRBV2
clone size: .
J gene: TRBJ2-5
D gene: .
CDR3 protein: CASSEASAGGETQYF
CDR3 DNA: TGTGCCAGCAGTGAAGCGTCGGCAGGGGGGGAGACCCAGTACTTC

V gene: TRBV9
clone size: few
J gene: TRBJ2-1
D gene: TRBD1
CDR3 protein: CASSEGQGTYNEQFF
CDR3 DNA: TGTGCCAGCAGCGAAGGACAGGGGACCTACAATGAGCAGTTCTTC

V gene: TRBV19
clone size: .
J gene: TRBJ2-5
D gene: .
CDR3 protein: CASSMRGRTPQETQYF
CDR3 DNA: TGTGCCAGTAGTATGAGAGGCAGGACACCCCAAGAGACCCAGTACTTC

V gene: TRBV4-2
clone size: .
J gene: TRBJ2-7
D gene: .
CDR3 protein: CASSQVAGLAEQYF
CDR3 DNA: TGTGCCAGCAGCCAAGTGGCGGGGCTGGCCGAGCAGTACTTC

V gene: TRBV24-1
clone size: .
J gene: TRBJ2-2
D gene: TRBD2
CDR3 protein: CATSDPGGGTGELFF
CDR3 DNA: TGTGCCACCAGTGACCCCGGGGGGGGCACCGGGGAGCTGTTTTTT

V gene: TRBV5-1
clone size: .
J gene: TRBJ2-2
D gene: .
CDR3 protein: CASSYGVGGTGELFF
CDR3 DNA: TGCGCCAGCAGCTATGGAGTAGGGGGTACCGGGGAGCTGTTTTTT

V gene: TRBV30
clone size: .
J gene: TRBJ2-5
D gene: TRBD1
CDR3 protein: CAWGQGMETQYF
CDR3 DNA: TGTGCCTGGGGACAGGGGATGGAGACCCAGTACTTC

V gene: TRBV7-8
clone size: once
J gene: TRBJ2-7
D gene: .
CDR3 protein: CASSPPTGTEYF
CDR3 DNA: TGTGCCAGCAGCCCTCCGACAGGTACGGAGTACTTC

V gene: TRBV30
clone size: once
J gene: TRBJ2-3
D gene: TRBD2
CDR3 protein: CAWSVGGAGDTQYF
CDR3 DNA: TGTGCCTGGAGTGTCGGGGGGGCTGGAGATACGCAGTATTTT

V gene: TRBV6-5
clone size: .
J gene: TRBJ1-4
D gene: .
CDR3 protein: CASSYSWQVEKLFF
CDR3 DNA: TGTGCCAGCAGTTACTCGTGGCAGGTTGAAAAACTGTTTTTT

V gene: TRBV3-1/TRBV3-2
clone size: .
J gene: TRBJ1-2
D gene: .
CDR3 protein: CASSQERRGQGYTF
CDR3 DNA: TGTGCCAGCAGCCAAGAGCGGAGGGGCCAAGGCTACACCTTC

V gene: TRBV19
clone size: .
J gene: TRBJ2-1
D gene: TRBD1
CDR3 protein: CASSVPGQGAGDEQFF
CDR3 DNA: TGTGCCAGTAGTGTACCGGGACAGGGGGCGGGTGATGAGCAGTTCTTC

V gene: TRBV10-3
clone size: once
J gene: TRBJ2-7
D gene: .
CDR3 protein: CAISGLAYEQYF
CDR3 DNA: TGTGCCATCAGTGGACTAGCCTACGAGCAGTACTTC

V gene: TRBV7-9
clone size: .
J gene: TRBJ1-1
D gene: .
CDR3 protein: CASSLGAGNTEAFF
CDR3 DNA: TGTGCCAGCAGCTTGGGGGCCGGGAACACTGAAGCTTTCTTT

V gene: TRBV25-1
clone size: .
J gene: TRBJ2-5
D gene: .
CDR3 protein: CASSDPGTQETQYF
CDR3 DNA: TGTGCCAGCAGTGATCCCGGGACTCAAGAGACCCAGTACTTC

V gene: TRBV6-1
clone size: .
J gene: TRBJ2-7
D gene: .
CDR3 protein: CASSEPGIYEQYF
CDR3 DNA: TGTGCCAGCAGTGAACCAGGGATCTACGAGCAGTACTTC

V gene: TRBV4-1
clone size: once
J gene: TRBJ2-3
D gene: TRBD2
CDR3 protein: CASSQVSLAGGTDTQYF
CDR3 DNA: TGCGCCAGCAGCCAAGTGTCACTAGCGGGGGGGACAGATACGCAGTATTTT

V gene: TRBV9
clone size: .
J gene: TRBJ2-7
D gene: TRBD2
CDR3 protein: CASSPTSGSSYEQYF
CDR3 DNA: TGTGCCAGCAGTCCTACTAGCGGGAGCTCCTACGAGCAGTACTTC

V gene: TRBV18
clone size: .
J gene: TRBJ1-2
D gene: TRBD1
CDR3 protein: CASSPPGTGVSNYGYTF
CDR3 DNA: TGTGCCAGCTCACCCCCCGGGACAGGGGTCTCTAACTATGGCTACACCTTC

V gene: TRBV28
clone size: .
J gene: TRBJ1-3
D gene: .
CDR3 protein: CASSSQGSGNTIYF
CDR3 DNA: TGTGCCAGCAGCTCACAGGGATCTGGAAACACCATATATTTT

V gene: TRBV28
clone size: .
J gene: TRBJ1-5
D gene: TRBD1
CDR3 protein: CASSSDRGKEPQHF
CDR3 DNA: TGTGCCAGCAGTTCGGACAGGGGGAAGGAGCCCCAGCATTTT

V gene: TRBV9
clone size: .
J gene: TRBJ2-3
D gene: TRBD2
CDR3 protein: CASSAGLAGVGTDTQYF
CDR3 DNA: TGTGCCAGCAGCGCTGGACTAGCGGGAGTGGGCACAGATACGCAGTATTTT

V gene: TRBV19
clone size: .
J gene: TRBJ2-7
D gene: TRBD1
CDR3 protein: CASSKTGGAPYEQYF
CDR3 DNA: TGTGCCAGTAGTAAAACAGGGGGCGCTCCCTACGAGCAGTACTTC

V gene: TRBV3-1/TRBV3-2
clone size: .
J gene: TRBJ1-5
D gene: .
CDR3 protein: CASSRSRDQPQHF
CDR3 DNA: TGTGCCAGCAGCCGATCCCGAGATCAGCCCCAGCATTTT

V gene: TRBV10-3
clone size: .
J gene: TRBJ2-1
D gene: TRBD2
CDR3 protein: CAISTSISGRTNDEQFF
CDR3 DNA: TGTGCCATCAGCACATCAATTAGCGGGAGGACAAACGATGAGCAGTTCTTC

V gene: TRBV10-3
clone size: .
J gene: TRBJ2-6
D gene: .
CDR3 protein: CAITLPGANVLTF
CDR3 DNA: TGTGCCATCACTCTACCTGGGGCCAACGTCCTGACTTTC

V gene: TRBV4-3
clone size: .
J gene: TRBJ2-2
D gene: TRBD2
CDR3 protein: CASSRASGGADTGELFF
CDR3 DNA: TGCGCCAGCAGCCGGGCTAGCGGGGGGGCCGACACCGGGGAGCTGTTTTTT

V gene: TRBV4-2
clone size: .
J gene: TRBJ2-5
D gene: TRBD2
CDR3 protein: CASSQGAGGHQETQYF
CDR3 DNA: TGTGCCAGCAGCCAAGGGGCGGGGGGGCACCAAGAGACCCAGTACTTC

V gene: TRBV7-7
clone size: once
J gene: TRBJ2-2
D gene: TRBD2
CDR3 protein: CASSWGGSTTGELFF
CDR3 DNA: TGTGCCAGCAGCTGGGGGGGGTCAACCACCGGGGAGCTGTTTTTT

V gene: TRBV7-2
clone size: .
J gene: TRBJ1-1
D gene: TRBD1
CDR3 protein: CASSLRDRVIGGTEAFF
CDR3 DNA: TGTGCCAGCAGCTTACGGGACAGGGTAATCGGAGGCACTGAAGCTTTCTTT

V gene: TRBV7-2
clone size: .
J gene: TRBJ2-5
D gene: .
CDR3 protein: CASSPYGSRETQYF
CDR3 DNA: TGTGCCAGCAGCCCCTACGGGAGCCGTGAGACCCAGTACTTC

V gene: TRBV6-2/TRBV6-3
clone size: .
J gene: TRBJ2-7
D gene: .
CDR3 protein: CASSYRRVNDEQYF
CDR3 DNA: TGTGCCAGCAGTTACCGGCGGGTTAACGACGAGCAGTACTTC

V gene: TRBV18
clone size: .
J gene: TRBJ2-7
D gene: .
CDR3 protein: CASSLGEVSSYEQYF
CDR3 DNA: TGTGCCAGCTCACTTGGAGAGGTTAGCTCCTACGAGCAGTACTTC

V gene: TRBV28
clone size: .
J gene: TRBJ1-5
D gene: TRBD1
CDR3 protein: CASSAGQGGNQPQHF
CDR3 DNA: TGTGCCAGCAGTGCAGGACAGGGGGGAAATCAGCCCCAGCATTTT